This entry lists 9 T cell receptor beta chains sequenced from one sample in a study of OX40 agonist ivuxolimab in advanced cancers. Receptor amplification or capture employed the immunoSEQ multiplex PCR assay. Sourced from immuneACCESS, this table was stored by TCRdb with only in-frame sequences that have V and J called. A share of the clones is absent; for the studies checked, an unresolved V gene accounts for under half, and the remainder has no known explanation. For this sample the table gives around 53,000 clones, of which more than 85% were detected only once. The top ten clonotypes cover 15% to 20% of the sample. Sequenced here: CD4+ or CD8+ T cells sorted from blood, sampled in a trial of the OX40 agonist ivuxolimab. These TCRs come from an adult with an advanced solid tumor such as melanoma, head and neck, liver or kidney cancer.

V usage is TRBV5-8 and J usage is TRBJ2-7; TRBD2 matches 8 bases. The CDR3 is 16 residues long. Trimming removed 0 bases from V and 0 bases from J; junction bases left unmatched: 5. Germline CDR1 is SGHTS and CDR2 is YDEGEE. As DNA, the CDR3 is TGTGCCAGCAGCTTGGGGCTAGCGGGCGTCTCCTACGAGCAGTACTTC. It is translated as CASSLGLAGVSYEQYF.

V is TRBV28 and J is TRBJ1-1, with 9 nucleotides matching TRBD1. This CDR3 spans 16 amino acids. CDR1 and CDR2 from the germline V gene are MDHEN and SYDVKM. With V trimmed by 6 bases and J by 0 bases, 8 bases remained unmatched. The CDR3 is CASSNVGQGMNTEAFF. The CDR3, as DNA: TGTGCCAGCAGCAACGTGGGACAGGGCATGAACACTGAAGCTTTCTTT.

The gene calls are TRBV27 and TRBJ2-5; D gene ambiguous. Germline V lookup: CDR1 MNHEY, CDR2 SMNVEV (reference sequence). Trimming shortened V by 4 bases and J by 5 bases, and 14 bases separated the two germline ends. The length of the CDR3 is 14 residues. CDR3 DNA: TGTGCCAGCAGTTCCCCTATACCCGGGGAGACCCAGTACTTC. Translating gives CASSSPIPGETQYF.

The genes are TRBV10-2 and TRBJ1-3; D not certain. Trimming pared 0 bases from V and 11 bases from J, leaving 11 bases between. This CDR3 is built from 13 residues. CDR1 is WSHSY and CDR2 is SAAADI in the germline V gene. For the CDR3, the DNA is TGCGCCAGCAGTGAGTCCGCCGAGAGGCCCATATATTTT. Translation gives CASSESAERPIYF.

The chain couples TRBV6-5 to TRBJ2-5; 10 bases fit TRBD2. The length of the CDR3 is 13 residues. Losses at the gene ends were 6 bases for V and 4 bases for J; bases not matched to a gene: 2. The germline V gene has CDR1 MNHEY and CDR2 SVGAGI. The CDR3 reads CASRAGGPETQYF. The CDR3 DNA reads as TGTGCCAGCAGAGCGGGAGGGCCAGAGACCCAGTACTTC.

The V call is TRBV9, the J call TRBJ2-3; D might be TRBD1 (5 bases). Trimming stripped 1 base from V and 7 bases from J, with 16 bases between. The CDR3 spans 15 residues. Germline-derived CDR1 and CDR2 are SGDLS and YYNGEE. CDR3 coding DNA: TGTGCCAGCAGCGTACTCGGGCAGGGTGTTCATACGCAGTATTTT. Protein product: CASSVLGQGVHTQYF.

The chain employs TRBV15 and TRBJ2-7; TRBD1 agrees at 7 bases. The CDR3 consists of 14 residues. Germline CDR1 and CDR2: LNHNV and YYDKDF (reference sequence). After removal of 5 bases from V and 4 bases from J, the junction contained 8 bases not matched to a gene. CDR3 nucleotide sequence: TGTGCCACCAGCCACTCGGGACAGTCTTACGAGCAGTACTTC. It is translated as CATSHSGQSYEQYF.

This chain links TRBV9 with TRBJ2-5, with D unresolved. With 0 bases removed from V and 5 bases from J, the gap between germline ends came to 14 bases. Germline CDR1 SGDLS, CDR2 YYNGEE. CDR3 size: 15 residues. The CDR3 loop reads CASSVEGRSSETQYF. Written as DNA, the CDR3 is TGTGCCAGCAGCGTAGAAGGGCGGAGTAGTGAGACCCAGTACTTC.

The chain links TRBV9 to TRBJ2-3; TRBD1 or TRBD2 may be the D gene (5 bases each). Germline-derived CDR1 and CDR2 are SGDLS and YYNGEE. The CDR3 runs 16 residues. V lost 0 bases and J 1 base, leaving 12 bases between the germline ends. In DNA form, the CDR3 reads TGTGCCAGCAGCGTAGAAAGTGTGGGACGCACAGATACGCAGTATTTT. Its translation: CASSVESVGRTDTQYF.